This T cell receptor (beta chain) was obtained from a study of blood T cell repertoires in COVID-19. For the study at large: Donors in the United States, Italy and Spain gave samples during acute or convalescent COVID-19. T cells, B-cell-depleted T cells, or PBMCs supplied cDNA or gDNA.

Original handling: Researchers report that nucleated cell counts were estimated from reference gene primer amplification. The repertoire was sequenced with immunoSEQ multiplex PCR; TCRdb's copy has only in-frame clones and lacks some. The DNA was the basis for D and trimming; V, J and clone size are from that table. This sample carries some 160,000 clones, just under 85% of them seen once, and the ten largest clones take about 8.1%. This clone appeared once. Input material: peripheral blood. This receptor was obtained from a woman aged 80 or older with COVID-19, enrolled during active disease.

In DNA, the CDR3 is TGTGCCAGCAGCCAAGAGGGGGACAGCGGAGGTTCACCCCTCCACTTT. Its translation is CASSQEGDSGGSPLHF. J is TRBJ1-6 and V is TRBV4-2, with 7 bases aligning to TRBD1. This CDR3 is 16 amino acids long. Germline trimming cut 0 bases from V and 9 bases from J; bases unmatched to any gene: 8. Germline-derived CDR1 and CDR2 are LGHNA and YNFKEQ.